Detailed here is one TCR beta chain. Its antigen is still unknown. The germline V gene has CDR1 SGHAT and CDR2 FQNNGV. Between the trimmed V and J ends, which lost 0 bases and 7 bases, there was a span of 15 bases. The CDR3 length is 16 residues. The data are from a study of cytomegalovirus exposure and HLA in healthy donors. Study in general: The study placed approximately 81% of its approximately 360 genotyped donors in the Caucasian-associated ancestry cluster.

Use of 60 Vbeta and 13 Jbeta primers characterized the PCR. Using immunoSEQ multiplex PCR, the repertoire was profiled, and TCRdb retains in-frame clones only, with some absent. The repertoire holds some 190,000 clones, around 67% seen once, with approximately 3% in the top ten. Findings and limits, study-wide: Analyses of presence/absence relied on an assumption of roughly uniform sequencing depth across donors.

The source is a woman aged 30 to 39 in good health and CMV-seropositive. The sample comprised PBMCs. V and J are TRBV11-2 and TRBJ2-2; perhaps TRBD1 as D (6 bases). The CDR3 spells CASSLDVGGSLGELFF. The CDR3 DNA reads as TGTGCCAGCAGCTTAGATGTAGGGGGTTCACTCGGGGAGCTGTTTTTT.